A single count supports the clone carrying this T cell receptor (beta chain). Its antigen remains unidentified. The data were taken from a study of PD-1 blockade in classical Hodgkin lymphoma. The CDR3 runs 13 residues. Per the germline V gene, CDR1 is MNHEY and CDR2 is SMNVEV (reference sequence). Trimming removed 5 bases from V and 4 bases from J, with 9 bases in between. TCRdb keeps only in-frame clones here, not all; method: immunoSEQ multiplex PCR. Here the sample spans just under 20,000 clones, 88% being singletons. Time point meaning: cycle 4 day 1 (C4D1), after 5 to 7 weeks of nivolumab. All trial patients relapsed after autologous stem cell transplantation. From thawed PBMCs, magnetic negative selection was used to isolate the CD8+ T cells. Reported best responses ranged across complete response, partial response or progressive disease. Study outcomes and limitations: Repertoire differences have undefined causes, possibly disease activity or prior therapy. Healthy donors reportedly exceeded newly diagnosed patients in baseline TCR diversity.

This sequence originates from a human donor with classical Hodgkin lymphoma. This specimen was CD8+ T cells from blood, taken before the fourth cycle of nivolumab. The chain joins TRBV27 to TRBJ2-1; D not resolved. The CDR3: CASSQGPYNEQFF. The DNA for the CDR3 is TGTGCCAGCAGTCAAGGACCTTACAATGAGCAGTTCTTC.